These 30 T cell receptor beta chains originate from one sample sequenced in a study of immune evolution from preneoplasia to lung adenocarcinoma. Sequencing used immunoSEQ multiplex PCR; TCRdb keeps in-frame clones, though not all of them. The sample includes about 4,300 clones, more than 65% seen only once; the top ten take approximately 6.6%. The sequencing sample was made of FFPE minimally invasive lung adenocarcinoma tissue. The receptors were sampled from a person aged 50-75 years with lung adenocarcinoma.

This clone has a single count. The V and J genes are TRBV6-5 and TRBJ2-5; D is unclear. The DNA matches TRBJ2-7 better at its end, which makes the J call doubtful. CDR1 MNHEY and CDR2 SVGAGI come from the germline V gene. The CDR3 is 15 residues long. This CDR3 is CASSFTYTASDEQYF. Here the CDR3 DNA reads TGTGCCAGCAGTTTTACCTACACCGCGAGCGACGAGCAGTACTTC.

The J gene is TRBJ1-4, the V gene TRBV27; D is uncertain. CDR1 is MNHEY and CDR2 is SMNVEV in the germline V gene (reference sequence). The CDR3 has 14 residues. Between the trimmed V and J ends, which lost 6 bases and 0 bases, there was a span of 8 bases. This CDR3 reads CASRRAATNEKLFF. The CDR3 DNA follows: TGTGCCAGCAGAAGGGCCGCAACTAATGAAAAACTGTTTTTT.

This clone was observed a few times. The CDR3 sequence: CASSDKFYQETQYF. CDR3 nucleotides: TGTGCCAGTAGCGACAAGTTCTACCAAGAGACCCAGTACTTC. The V and J genes are TRBV19 and TRBJ2-5; D uncertain. The V end lost 6 bases, the J end lost 0 bases, and 11 bases lay between the germline ends. This CDR3 is built from 14 residues. Per the germline V gene, CDR1 is LNHDA and CDR2 is SQIVND (reference sequence). Variable domain in full (rest from reference TRBV19 and TRBJ2-5): DGGITQSPKYLFRKEGQNVTLSCEQNLNHDAMYWYRQDPGQGLRLIYYSQIVNDFQKGDIAEGYSVSREKKESFPLTVTSAQKNPTAFYLCASSDKFYQETQYFGPGTRLLVL.

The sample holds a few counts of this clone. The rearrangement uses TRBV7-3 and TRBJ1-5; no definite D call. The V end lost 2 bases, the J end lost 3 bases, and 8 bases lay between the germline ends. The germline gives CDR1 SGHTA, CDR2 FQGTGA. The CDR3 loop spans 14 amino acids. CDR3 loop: CASSLGHVNQPQHF. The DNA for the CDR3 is TGTGCCAGCAGCTTAGGGCACGTCAATCAGCCCCAGCATTTT.

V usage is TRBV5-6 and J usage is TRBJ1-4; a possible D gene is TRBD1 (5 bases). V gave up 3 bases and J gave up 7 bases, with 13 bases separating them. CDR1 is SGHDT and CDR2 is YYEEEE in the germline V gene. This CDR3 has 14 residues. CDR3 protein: CASSSDSRGEKLFF. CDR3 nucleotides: TGTGCCAGCAGCTCTGACAGTCGGGGTGAAAAACTGTTTTTT.

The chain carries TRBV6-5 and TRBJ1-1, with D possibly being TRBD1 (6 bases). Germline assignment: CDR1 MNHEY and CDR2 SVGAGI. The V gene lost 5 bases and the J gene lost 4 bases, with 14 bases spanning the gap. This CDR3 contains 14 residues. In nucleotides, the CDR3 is TGTGCCAGCAGTCGTACCGGGACATTCACTGAAGCTTTCTTT. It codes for CASSRTGTFTEAFF.

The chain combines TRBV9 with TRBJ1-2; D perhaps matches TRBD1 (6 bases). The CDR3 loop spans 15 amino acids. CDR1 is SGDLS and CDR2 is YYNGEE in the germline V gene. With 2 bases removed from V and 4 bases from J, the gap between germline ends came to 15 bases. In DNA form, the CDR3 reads TGTGCCAGCAGCGTCGCAGGGGAAGTAAGCTATGGCTACACCTTC. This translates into CASSVAGEVSYGYTF.

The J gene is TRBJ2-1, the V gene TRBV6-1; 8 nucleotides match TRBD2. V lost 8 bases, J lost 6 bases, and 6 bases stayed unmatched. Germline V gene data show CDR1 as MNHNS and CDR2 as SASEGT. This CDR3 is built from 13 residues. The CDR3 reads CASVWTSINEQFF. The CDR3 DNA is TGTGCCAGCGTGTGGACTAGCATCAATGAGCAGTTCTTC.

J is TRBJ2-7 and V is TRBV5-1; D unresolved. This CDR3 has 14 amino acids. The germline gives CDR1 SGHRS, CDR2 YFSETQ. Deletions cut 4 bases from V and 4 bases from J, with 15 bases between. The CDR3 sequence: CASSLTPEIYEQYF. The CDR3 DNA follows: TGCGCCAGCAGCCTGACACCGGAGATATACGAGCAGTACTTC.

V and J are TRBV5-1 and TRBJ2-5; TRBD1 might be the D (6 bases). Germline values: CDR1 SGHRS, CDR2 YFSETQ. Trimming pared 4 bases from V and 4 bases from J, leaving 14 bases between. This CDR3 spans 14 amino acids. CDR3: CASSEGHSGETQYF. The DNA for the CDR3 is TGCGCCAGCAGCGAGGGACATAGTGGAGAGACCCAGTACTTC.

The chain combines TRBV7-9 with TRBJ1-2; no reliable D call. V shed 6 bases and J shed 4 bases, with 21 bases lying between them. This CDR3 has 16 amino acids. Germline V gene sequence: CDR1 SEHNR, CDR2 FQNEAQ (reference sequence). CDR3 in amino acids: CASRNGSVLTLYGYTF. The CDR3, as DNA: TGTGCCAGCAGGAATGGTAGCGTTTTAACCCTCTATGGCTACACCTTC.

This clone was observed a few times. CDR3 loop: CASREGHRGTTYGYTF. In DNA form, the CDR3 reads TGTGCCAGTAGAGAGGGCCACAGGGGGACTACCTATGGCTACACCTTC. The gene calls are TRBV19 and TRBJ1-2, with 8 bases identical to TRBD1. With 6 bases clipped from V and 4 bases from J, the junction kept 13 bases outside the gene matches. The CDR3 runs 16 residues. Germline V CDR1 and CDR2: LNHDA, SQIVND (reference sequence).

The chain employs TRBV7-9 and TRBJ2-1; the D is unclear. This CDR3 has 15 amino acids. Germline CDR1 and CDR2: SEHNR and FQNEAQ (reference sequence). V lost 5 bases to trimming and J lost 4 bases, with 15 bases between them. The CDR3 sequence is CASSPHALIYNEQFF. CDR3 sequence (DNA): TGTGCCAGCAGCCCGCACGCGTTGATATACAATGAGCAGTTCTTC.

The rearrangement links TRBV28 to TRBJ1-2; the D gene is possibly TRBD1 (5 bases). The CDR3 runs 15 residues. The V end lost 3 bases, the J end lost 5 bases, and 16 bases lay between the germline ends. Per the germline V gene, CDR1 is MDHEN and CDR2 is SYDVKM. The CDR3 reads CASSFGATGRYGYTF. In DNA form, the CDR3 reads TGTGCCAGCAGTTTCGGGGCGACGGGGCGTTATGGCTACACCTTC.

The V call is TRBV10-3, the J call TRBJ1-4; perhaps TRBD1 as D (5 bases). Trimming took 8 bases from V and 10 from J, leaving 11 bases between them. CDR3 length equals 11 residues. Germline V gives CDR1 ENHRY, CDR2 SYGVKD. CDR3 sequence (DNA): TGTGCCATCGGAGGGGAGGGAAAACTGTTTTTT. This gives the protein CAIGGEGKLFF.

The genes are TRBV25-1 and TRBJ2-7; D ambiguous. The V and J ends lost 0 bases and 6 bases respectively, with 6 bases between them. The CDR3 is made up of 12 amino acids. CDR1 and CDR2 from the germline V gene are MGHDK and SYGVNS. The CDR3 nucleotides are TGTGCCAGCAGTGAATATTCCCGCGAGCAGTACTTC. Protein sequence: CASSEYSREQYF.

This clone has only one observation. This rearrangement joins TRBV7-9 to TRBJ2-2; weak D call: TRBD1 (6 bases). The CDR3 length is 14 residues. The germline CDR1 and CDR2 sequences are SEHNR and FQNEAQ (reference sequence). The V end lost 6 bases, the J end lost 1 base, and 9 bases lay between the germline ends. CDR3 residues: CASRRDKNTGELFF. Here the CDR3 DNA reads TGTGCCAGCAGAAGGGACAAGAACACCGGGGAGCTGTTTTTT. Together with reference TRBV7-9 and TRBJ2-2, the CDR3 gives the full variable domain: DTGVSQNPRHKITKRGQNVTFRCDPISEHNRLYWYRQTLGQGPEFLTYFQNEAQLEKSRLLSDRFSAERPKGSFSTLEIQRTEQGDSAMYLCASRRDKNTGELFFGEGSRLTVL.

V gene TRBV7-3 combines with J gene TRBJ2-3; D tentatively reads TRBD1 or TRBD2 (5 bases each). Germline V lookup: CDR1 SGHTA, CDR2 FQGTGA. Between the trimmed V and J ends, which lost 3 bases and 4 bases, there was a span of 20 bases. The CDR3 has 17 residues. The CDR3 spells CASSFGVGAVGADTQYF. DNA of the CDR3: TGTGCCAGCAGCTTTGGTGTCGGGGCAGTTGGCGCAGATACGCAGTATTTT.

CDR3 in DNA: TGTGCCAGTAGTATTTTGGACTCAGGAGGAGGCGGGGAGCTGTTTTTT. It yields the protein CASSILDSGGGGELFF. The chain couples TRBV19 to TRBJ2-2; possibly TRBD2 for D (5 bases). This CDR3 is built from 16 residues. CDR1 is LNHDA and CDR2 is SQIVND in the germline V gene (reference sequence). Trimming shortened V by 3 bases and J by 7 bases, and 18 bases separated the two germline ends.

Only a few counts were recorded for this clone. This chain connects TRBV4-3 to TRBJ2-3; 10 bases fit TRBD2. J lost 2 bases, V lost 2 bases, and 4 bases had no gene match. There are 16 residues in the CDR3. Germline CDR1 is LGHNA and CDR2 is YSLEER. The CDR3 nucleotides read TGCGCCAGCAGCCAAACGCTAGCGGGAGCCACAGATACGCAGTATTTT. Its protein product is CASSQTLAGATDTQYF.

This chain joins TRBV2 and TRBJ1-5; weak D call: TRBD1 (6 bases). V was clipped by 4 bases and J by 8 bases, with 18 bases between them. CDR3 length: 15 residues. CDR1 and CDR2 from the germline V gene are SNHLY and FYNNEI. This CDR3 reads CASSGVGQPGEPQHF. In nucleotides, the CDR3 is TGTGCCAGCAGTGGCGTAGGCCAGCCAGGGGAGCCCCAGCATTTT.

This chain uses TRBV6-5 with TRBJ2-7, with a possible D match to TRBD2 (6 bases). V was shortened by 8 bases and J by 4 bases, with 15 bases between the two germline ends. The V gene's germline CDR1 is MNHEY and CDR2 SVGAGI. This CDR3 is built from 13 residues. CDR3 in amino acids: CASSDYAEYEQYF. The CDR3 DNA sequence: TGTGCCAGCTCGGACTACGCGGAGTACGAGCAGTACTTC.

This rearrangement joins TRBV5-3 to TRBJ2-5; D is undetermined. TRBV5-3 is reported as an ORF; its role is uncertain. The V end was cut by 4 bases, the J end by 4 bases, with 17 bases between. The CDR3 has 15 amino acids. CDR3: CARSGRPCRVETQYF. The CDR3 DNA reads TGTGCCAGAAGCGGCAGACCCTGCCGGGTAGAGACCCAGTACTTC.

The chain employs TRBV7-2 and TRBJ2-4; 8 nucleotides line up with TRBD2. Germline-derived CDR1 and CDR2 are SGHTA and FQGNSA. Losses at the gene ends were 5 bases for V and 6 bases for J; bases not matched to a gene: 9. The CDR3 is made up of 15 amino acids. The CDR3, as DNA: TGTGCCAGCAGCCCTACTAGCGGTCAAGGAAACATTCAGTACTTC. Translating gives CASSPTSGQGNIQYF.

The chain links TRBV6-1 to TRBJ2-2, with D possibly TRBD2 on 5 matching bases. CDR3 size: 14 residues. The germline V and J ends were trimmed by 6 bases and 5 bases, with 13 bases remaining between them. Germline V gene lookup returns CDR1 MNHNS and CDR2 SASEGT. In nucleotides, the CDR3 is TGTGCCAGCAGACTGGATTCGGGGACCGGGGAGCTGTTTTTT. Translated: CASRLDSGTGELFF.

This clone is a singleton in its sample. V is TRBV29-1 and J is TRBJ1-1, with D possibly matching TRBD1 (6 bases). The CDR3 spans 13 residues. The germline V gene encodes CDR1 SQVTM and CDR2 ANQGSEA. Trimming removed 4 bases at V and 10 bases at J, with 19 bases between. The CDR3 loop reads CSVGGEGGQGAFF. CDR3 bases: TGCAGCGTTGGGGGAGAGGGGGGCCAGGGAGCTTTCTTT.

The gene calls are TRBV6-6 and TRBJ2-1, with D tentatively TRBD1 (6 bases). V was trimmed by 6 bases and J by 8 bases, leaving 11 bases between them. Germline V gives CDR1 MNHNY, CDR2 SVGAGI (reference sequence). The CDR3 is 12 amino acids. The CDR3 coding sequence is TGTGCCAGCAGACCTAGACAGGATGAGCAGTTCTTC. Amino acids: CASRPRQDEQFF.

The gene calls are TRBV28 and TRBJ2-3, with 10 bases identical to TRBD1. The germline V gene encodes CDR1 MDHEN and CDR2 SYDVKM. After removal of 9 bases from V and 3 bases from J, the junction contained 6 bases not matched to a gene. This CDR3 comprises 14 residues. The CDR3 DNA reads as TGTGCCAGAGACAGGGGGCAGAAAACAGATACGCAGTATTTT. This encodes CARDRGQKTDTQYF.

The CDR3 region has the DNA TGCGCCAGCAGTCAAGGGGCAGGGAGAGCGTTGAACGGCTACACCTTC. It specifies CASSQGAGRALNGYTF. This chain joins TRBV23-1 and TRBJ1-2, with D possibly being TRBD1 (5 bases). TRBV23-1 is assigned to the ORF class and has an uncertain function. The CDR3 consists of 16 residues. Deletions cut 2 bases from V and 8 bases from J, with 21 bases between.

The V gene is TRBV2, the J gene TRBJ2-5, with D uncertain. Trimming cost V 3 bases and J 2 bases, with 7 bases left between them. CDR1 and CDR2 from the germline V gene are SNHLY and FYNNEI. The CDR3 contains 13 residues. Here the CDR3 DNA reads TGTGCCAGCAGTGATAATAGACAAGAGACCCAGTACTTC. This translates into CASSDNRQETQYF.